One and the same sample provided the 21 T cell receptor beta chains below, sequenced in a study of control samples from healthy donors and cancer patients. TCRdb's copy holds only in-frame clones and misses some; the assay was immunoSEQ multiplex PCR. The sample includes approximately 110,000 clones, approximately 90% of them seen just once. Sequenced input: blood. The receptors derive from a woman between 18 and 29 years old in good health.

This sequence joins TRBV15 and TRBJ2-3, with 8 bases lining up with TRBD2. The germline gives CDR1 LNHNV, CDR2 YYDKDF (reference sequence). This CDR3 region has 19 residues. Trimming cost V 3 bases and J 5 bases; bases outside gene matches: 19. For the CDR3, the DNA is TGTGCCACCAGCAGCCTTCACCAAGGTAGCGGGAATCATGGAGATACGCAGTATTTT. It yields the protein CATSSLHQGSGNHGDTQYF.

The chain is built from TRBV7-3 and TRBJ2-2; D is possibly TRBD1 (5 bases). CDR1 and CDR2 from the germline V gene are SGHTA and FQGTGA. This CDR3 comprises 15 residues. V lost 0 bases and J lost 1, with 6 bases in between. CDR3 sequence reads: CASSLTGRNTGELFF. The CDR3 region has the DNA TGTGCCAGCAGCTTAACGGGGCGGAACACCGGGGAGCTGTTTTTT.

This chain uses TRBV10-3 with TRBJ1-3; D possibly corresponds to TRBD1 (6 bases). CDR3 size: 14 residues. Per germline, CDR1 ENHRY and CDR2 SYGVKD. Trimming removed 10 bases from V and 4 bases from J, with 17 bases in between. The CDR3 region is CATRQAGGGNTIYF. In DNA, the CDR3 is TGTGCCACACGTCAGGCGGGGGGCGGAAACACCATATATTTT.

V is TRBV29-1 and J is TRBJ1-4; 9 bases are a match to TRBD1. The CDR3 spans 14 residues. V was clipped by 4 bases and J by 2 bases; unmatched bases: 2. Germline lookup yields CDR1 SQVTM and CDR2 ANQGSEA. CDR3 in amino acids: CSVGDRATNEKLFF. The CDR3 region has the DNA TGCAGCGTTGGGGACAGGGCCACTAATGAAAAACTGTTTTTT.

This clone was recorded once. The gene calls are TRBV5-6 and TRBJ1-2, with 7 bases aligning to TRBD1. V lost 2 bases and J lost 8; bases outside the gene matches: 9. Germline CDR1 reads SGHDT; CDR2 reads YYEEEE. CDR3 length: 14 residues. The CDR3 bases are TGTGCCAGCAGCTTCGACAGGGCTGTTAAGGGCTACACCTTC. It encodes CASSFDRAVKGYTF.

The CDR3, as DNA: TGCGCCAGCTCTCTTCGGGGGGCCCGTATGAACACTGAAGCTTTCTTT. Residues: CASSLRGARMNTEAFF. The chain links TRBV5-1 to TRBJ1-1; a weak D match, TRBD1 (6 bases). The CDR3 runs 16 residues. V lost 7 bases to trimming and J lost 0 bases, with 19 bases between them. Looked up from germline, CDR1 is SGHRS and CDR2 is YFSETQ.

The chain couples TRBV24-1 to TRBJ1-6, with a tentative D call TRBD1 (6 bases). V lost 0 bases and J 0 bases, leaving 8 bases between the germline ends. Looked up from germline, CDR1 is KGHDR and CDR2 is SFDVKD. The CDR3 is 17 residues long. The DNA for the CDR3 is TGTGCCACCAGTGATTTGACAGGGAGCTCCTATAATTCACCCCTCCACTTT. Its protein is CATSDLTGSSYNSPLHF.

The CDR3 here is CASSWTNPTNEKLFF. The CDR3 coding sequence is TGTGCCAGTAGTTGGACAAATCCAACTAATGAAAAACTGTTTTTT. The chain has TRBV19 and TRBJ1-4; D is perhaps TRBD1 (5 bases). Looked up from germline, CDR1 is LNHDA and CDR2 is SQIVND (reference sequence). V was shortened by 5 bases and J by 0 bases, with 10 bases between the two germline ends. This CDR3 contains 15 residues.

The chain has TRBV28 and TRBJ2-1; no clear D. Looked up from germline, CDR1 is MDHEN and CDR2 is SYDVKM. The CDR3 contains 15 residues. Between the trimmed V and J ends, which lost 5 bases and 6 bases, there was a span of 17 bases. The CDR3 region is CASSGDAHSTNEQFF. CDR3 sequence (DNA): TGTGCCAGCAGTGGAGACGCGCACTCGACCAATGAGCAGTTCTTC.

The chain joins TRBV30 to TRBJ1-1; D unresolved. Trimming stripped 4 bases from V and 11 bases from J, with 14 bases between. CDR1 and CDR2 from the germline V gene are GTSNPN and SVGIG (reference sequence). The CDR3 is made up of 11 amino acids. The CDR3 loop is CAWTLKLRAFF. The CDR3 region has the DNA TGTGCCTGGACTCTAAAACTACGGGCTTTCTTT.

The chain is built from TRBV14 and TRBJ2-3, with D perhaps TRBD1 or TRBD2 (5 bases each). The CDR3 spans 16 residues. The V and J ends lost 8 bases and 0 bases respectively, with 18 bases between them. CDR1 is SGHDN, CDR2 FVKESK, per germline. The CDR3 nucleotides read TGTGCCAGCGCAAAGCATCACAGGACTAGCACAGATACGCAGTATTTT. It codes for CASAKHHRTSTDTQYF. The whole variable domain, filled in from reference TRBV14 and TRBJ2-3, reads EAGVTQFPSHSVIEKGQTVTLRCDPISGHDNLYWYRRVMGKEIKFLLHFVKESKQDESGMPNNRFLAERTGGTYSTLKVQPAELEDSGVYFCASAKHHRTSTDTQYFGPGTRLTVL.

The rearrangement joins TRBV7-9 to TRBJ2-2; possibly TRBD1 for D (6 bases). The CDR3 is made up of 17 amino acids. Trimming removed 5 bases at V and 2 bases at J, with 18 bases between. Germline-derived CDR1 and CDR2 are SEHNR and FQNEAQ (reference sequence). CDR3 nucleotides: TGTGCCAGCAGCCTAACAACAGGGAATTTAAACACCGGGGAGCTGTTTTTT. Translation: CASSLTTGNLNTGELFF.

V is TRBV28 and J is TRBJ2-7; maybe TRBD2 (5 bases). Between the trimmed V and J ends, which lost 7 bases and 7 bases, there was a span of 20 bases. The germline gives CDR1 MDHEN, CDR2 SYDVKM. The CDR3 has 14 residues. The chain's CDR3 is CASNTLWGAREQYF. The CDR3 DNA reads as TGTGCCAGCAATACTTTATGGGGAGCCCGGGAGCAGTACTTC.

The chain has TRBV6-2 or TRBV6-3 and TRBJ2-7; no clear D gene. Per germline, CDR1 MNHEY and CDR2 SVGEGT. CDR3 size: 13 residues. The V end was cut by 2 bases, the J end by 6 bases, with 11 bases between. For the CDR3, the DNA is TGTGCCAGCAGTTACATCGACCCTTCCGAGCAGTACTTC. It specifies CASSYIDPSEQYF.

This clone was seen only once. The rearrangement joins TRBV18 to TRBJ1-5; TRBD1 aligns across 10 bases. CDR1 is KGHSH and CDR2 is LQKENI in the germline V gene. CDR3 length: 14 residues. Germline trimming cut 6 bases from V and 4 bases from J; bases unmatched to any gene: 3. CDR3 sequence: CASSRDRGNQPQHF. CDR3 DNA: TGTGCCAGCTCGCGGGACAGGGGAAATCAGCCCCAGCATTTT.

The chain uses TRBV19 and TRBJ2-5; D is possibly TRBD2 (6 bases). The CDR3 totals 13 residues. Germline CDR1 is LNHDA and CDR2 is SQIVND (reference sequence). Trimming removed 5 bases at V and 4 bases at J, with 11 bases between. CDR3 bases: TGTGCCAGTAGTGGCCTGGAGGGAGAGACCCAGTACTTC. This sequence encodes CASSGLEGETQYF. The full variable domain, rest sourced from reference TRBV19 and TRBJ2-5, is DGGITQSPKYLFRKEGQNVTLSCEQNLNHDAMYWYRQDPGQGLRLIYYSQIVNDFQKGDIAEGYSVSREKKESFPLTVTSAQKNPTAFYLCASSGLEGETQYFGPGTRLLVL.

CDR3: CASSLLPTGTGVTQYF. The CDR3 DNA is TGTGCCAGCAGTTTACTACCCACCGGGACCGGGGTGACCCAGTACTTC. The chain is built from TRBV28 and TRBJ2-5; D is possibly TRBD1 or TRBD2 (5 bases each). The CDR3 is 16 amino acids. V shed 2 bases and J shed 7 bases, with 20 bases lying between them. Germline V gene lookup returns CDR1 MDHEN and CDR2 SYDVKM.

This clone showed up many times. This sample also contains other DNA sequences that code for the same CDR3. The chain links TRBV5-4 to TRBJ2-7; D may be TRBD1 (6 bases). CDR1 is SGHNT and CDR2 is YYREEE in the germline V gene (reference sequence). V lost 5 bases to trimming and J lost 5 bases, with 8 bases between them. The CDR3 is 11 residues long. In nucleotides, the CDR3 is TGTGCCAGCAGGCAGGGGAACGAGCAGTACTTC. It specifies CASRQGNEQYF.

The chain couples TRBV6-2 or TRBV6-3 to TRBJ1-4; D is unresolved. This CDR3 has 12 residues. The V gene's germline CDR1 is MNHEY and CDR2 SVGEGT. V was trimmed by 3 bases and J by 5 bases, leaving 4 bases between them. The DNA for the CDR3 is TGTGCCAGCAGTTATCGGAATGAAAAACTGTTTTTT. Encoded protein: CASSYRNEKLFF.

This chain links TRBV3-1 (or the pseudogene TRBV3-2) with TRBJ2-2; 7 positions match TRBD1. Germline CDR1 is LGHDT and CDR2 is YNNKEL (reference sequence). The V gene end was trimmed by 4 bases and the J gene end by 2 bases; junction bases not matched to a gene: 4. The CDR3 length is 15 residues. CDR3 nucleotide sequence: TGTGCCAGCAGCCCTTGGGACAGTAACACCGGGGAGCTGTTTTTT. Protein sequence: CASSPWDSNTGELFF.

V is TRBV11-2 and J is TRBJ2-1, with TRBD2 matching 11 bases. The CDR3 has 16 residues. The germline CDR1 and CDR2 sequences are SGHAT and FQNNGV. Trimming removed 2 bases from V and 2 bases from J; junction bases left unmatched: 2. The CDR3 coding sequence is TGTGCCAGCAGCTTAAGACTAGCGGGGACCTACAATGAGCAGTTCTTC. Amino acids: CASSLRLAGTYNEQFF.